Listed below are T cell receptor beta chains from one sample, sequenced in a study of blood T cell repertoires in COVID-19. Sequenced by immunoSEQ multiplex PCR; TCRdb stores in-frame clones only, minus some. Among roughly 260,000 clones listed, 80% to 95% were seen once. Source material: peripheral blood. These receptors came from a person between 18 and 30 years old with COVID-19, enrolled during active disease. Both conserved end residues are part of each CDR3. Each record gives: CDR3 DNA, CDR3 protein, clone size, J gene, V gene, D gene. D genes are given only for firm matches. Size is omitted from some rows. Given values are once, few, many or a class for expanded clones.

TGTGCCAGCAAAGCTAGCGGGAGCTCCTACGAGCAGTACTTC	CASKASGSSYEQYF	NA	TRBJ2-7	TRBV2	TRBD2
TGTGCCAGCAGTAGCCGCAGGGGTGAAAAACTGTTTTTT	CASSSRRGEKLFF	NA	TRBJ1-4	TRBV6-2/TRBV6-3	NA
TGTGCCAGCTCACCACGAAACAAAATACGCACTGAAGCTTTCTTT	CASSPRNKIRTEAFF	once	TRBJ1-1	TRBV18	NA
TGTGCCAGTAGTACTCAGCGTCGACGGACTAACTATGGCTACACCTTC	CASSTQRRRTNYGYTF	NA	TRBJ1-2	TRBV19	NA
TGTGCCAGCAGCCCTACGACAGGGGGCGCAAGTGAAAAACTGTTTTTT	CASSPTTGGASEKLFF	NA	TRBJ1-4	TRBV4-2	TRBD1
TGCGCCAGCACCTCTATAGCAGGGGCGCGGGAGACCCAGTACTTC	CASTSIAGARETQYF	NA	TRBJ2-5	TRBV5-1	NA
TGTGCCAGCAGTTACTGGCAAACCTTGGGCGATGAGCAGTTCTTC	CASSYWQTLGDEQFF	NA	TRBJ2-1	TRBV6-2/TRBV6-3	NA
TGTGCCAGCAGCTTGGACACGAGACTCTACGAGCAGTACTTC	CASSLDTRLYEQYF	NA	TRBJ2-7	TRBV5-4	NA
TGTGCCACCAGACAGGGAGAGAATCAGCCCCAGCATTTT	CATRQGENQPQHF	once	TRBJ1-5	TRBV24-1	NA
TGCAGCTCAATAGGGGAAAACACTGAAGCTTTCTTT	CSSIGENTEAFF	few	TRBJ1-1	TRBV29-1	NA
TGTGCCAGCAGCTTAGACCGGTTTTACGAGCAGTACTTC	CASSLDRFYEQYF	NA	TRBJ2-7	TRBV7-2	NA
TGTGCCAGCAGCCATTCTAGCGGGAGGGAAATCGATGAGCAGTTCTTC	CASSHSSGREIDEQFF	NA	TRBJ2-1	TRBV6-2/TRBV6-3	TRBD2
TGCGCCAGCAGCGGGAGATCAACAGACCCCACCTACGAGCAGTACTTC	CASSGRSTDPTYEQYF	NA	TRBJ2-7	TRBV5-1	NA
TGTGCCAGCAGCCAAGTAAGCGGACTAGCGGCCTACGAGCAGTACTTC	CASSQVSGLAAYEQYF	NA	TRBJ2-7	TRBV3-1/TRBV3-2	TRBD2
TGTGCCAGCAGTACCGGGACAGGGGTAAACTTGCAGTATTTT	CASSTGTGVNLQYF	NA	TRBJ2-3	TRBV6-6	TRBD1
TGTGCCACACGACAGGGGTGGAACACTGAAGCTTTCTTT	CATRQGWNTEAFF	NA	TRBJ1-1	TRBV10-3	TRBD1
TGCACCAGCAGCCAAGCTAGCGGGAGGGCCTCCTACAATGAGCAGTTCTTC	CTSSQASGRASYNEQFF	NA	TRBJ2-1	TRBV1	NA
TGTGCCAGCAGCGCTCCGGGACTAGCGGGACAAGAGACCCAGTACTTC	CASSAPGLAGQETQYF	NA	TRBJ2-5	TRBV21-1	NA
TGTGCCAGCAGCACAATTCGACTAGCGGGTGGTGGGACCCAGTACTTC	CASSTIRLAGGGTQYF	NA	TRBJ2-5	TRBV7-8	TRBD2
TGTGCCACCAGTGATTTGGCGGTCGAGGGAACAGATACGCAGTATTTT	CATSDLAVEGTDTQYF	NA	TRBJ2-3	TRBV24-1	NA
TGTGCCAGTAGGTCCCTAGGGGTACTGAACACTGAAGCTTTCTTT	CASRSLGVLNTEAFF	NA	TRBJ1-1	TRBV19	NA
TGTGCCAGCAGCACCCGACAGAACTATAATTCACCCCTCCACTTT	CASSTRQNYNSPLHF	NA	TRBJ1-6	TRBV7-2	NA
TGTGCCAGCAGCAAGGGAGTAGACACCGGGGAGCTGTTTTTT	CASSKGVDTGELFF	NA	TRBJ2-2	TRBV7-2	NA
TGTGCCACCAGTGACCCCGGGCAGGGTGCCTACAATGAGCAGTTCTTC	CATSDPGQGAYNEQFF	NA	TRBJ2-1	TRBV24-1	NA
TGCAGTGCTGACGGGAGGCCTGGCTACACCTTC	CSADGRPGYTF	NA	TRBJ1-2	TRBV20-1	NA
TGTGCCAGCAGTTACTCCAGCGGGACACCCTACGAGCAGTACTTC	CASSYSSGTPYEQYF	once	TRBJ2-7	TRBV6-5	NA
TGCGCCAGCAGTGCCGACAGGGGGCTTGGCTACACCTTC	CASSADRGLGYTF	NA	TRBJ1-2	TRBV10-2	TRBD1
TGCAGCGTTGGATTCGGGGTGGTGGCCACTGAAGCTTTCTTT	CSVGFGVVATEAFF	NA	TRBJ1-1	TRBV29-1	NA
TGCGCCAGCAGCCAGTCGCTTCTTCGGGAGGACAAAAACATTCAGTACTTC	CASSQSLLREDKNIQYF	NA	TRBJ2-4	TRBV4-3	TRBD2
TGTGCCACCAGTAAGCGGGAGTTGGAAGATACGCAGTATTTT	CATSKRELEDTQYF	NA	TRBJ2-3	TRBV24-1	TRBD2
TGTGCCAGCAGCCAAGGGGGGAGCGGGAGGGCCGGAGAGACCCAGTACTTC	CASSQGGSGRAGETQYF	NA	TRBJ2-5	TRBV3-1/TRBV3-2	TRBD2
TGTGCCAGCAGCCCTCAACAGGGGGCAGGGACTGAAGCTTTCTTT	CASSPQQGAGTEAFF	NA	TRBJ1-1	TRBV7-2	TRBD1
TGTGCCAGCAGCTTAGATCAGGGGGTAACTTACGAGCAGTACTTC	CASSLDQGVTYEQYF	NA	TRBJ2-7	TRBV7-6	TRBD1
TGTGCCAGCAGTTTTGCGGGTCTCAATGAGCAGTTCTTC	CASSFAGLNEQFF	once	TRBJ2-1	TRBV28	NA
TGTGCCAGCAGCTACCTGGTCAGGGCGTCAAACTATGGCTACACCTTC	CASSYLVRASNYGYTF	NA	TRBJ1-2	TRBV13	NA
TGTGCCAGCAGCTTGGTGGTATTTGCAGGGAATCAGCCCCAGCATTTT	CASSLVVFAGNQPQHF	NA	TRBJ1-5	TRBV5-8	NA
TGTGCCAGTTCCCGGGGGGCAAGTGGCTACACCTTC	CASSRGASGYTF	NA	TRBJ1-2	TRBV28	NA
TGTGCCAGCAGGGACGGGACAGGCGGACGTCGGGGTTCACCCCTCCACTTT	CASRDGTGGRRGSPLHF	NA	TRBJ1-6	TRBV2	TRBD1
TGTGCCAGCAGCCAAGAGCGCTGGGTCATGGGAGCCGGGGAGCTGTTTTTT	CASSQERWVMGAGELFF	NA	TRBJ2-2	TRBV14	NA
TGTGCCAGCAGCTTAGTTCAGGGGGCAGGAAACATTCAGTACTTC	CASSLVQGAGNIQYF	NA	TRBJ2-4	TRBV7-9	TRBD1
TGTGCCAGCAGCCAAGATTGGACTAGCGGGCCTGGTGAGCAGTTCTTC	CASSQDWTSGPGEQFF	NA	TRBJ2-1	TRBV3-1/TRBV3-2	TRBD2
TGTGCCAGCAGTGAATGGGGGCCCGGCACTGAAGCTTTCTTT	CASSEWGPGTEAFF	NA	TRBJ1-1	TRBV6-1	NA
TGTGCCAGCAGCTTAGGTGACAGGGTTTTAAATTCACCCCTCCACTTT	CASSLGDRVLNSPLHF	NA	TRBJ1-6	TRBV11-2	TRBD1
TGCGCCAGCAGCTCCCTCAGGGGGAACACTGAAGCTTTCTTT	CASSSLRGNTEAFF	NA	TRBJ1-1	TRBV5-1	NA
TGTGCCACACGGGACACTCTCTCTGGAAACACCATATATTTT	CATRDTLSGNTIYF	NA	TRBJ1-3	TRBV6-5	NA
TGCGCCAGCAGCCAAGGAGGGAGTAGCGGGAAGCGGGACATTCAGTACTTC	CASSQGGSSGKRDIQYF	NA	TRBJ2-4	TRBV4-3	TRBD2
TGCAGCGTTTCTACGGGAGTAGGCTACGAGCAGTACTTC	CSVSTGVGYEQYF	NA	TRBJ2-7	TRBV29-1	NA
TGTGCCAGCAGCCCACCGGGGGGGGCTAATGAAAAACTGTTTTTT	CASSPPGGANEKLFF	NA	TRBJ1-4	TRBV7-9	NA
TGTGCCAGCTCCTACCGGGGGGGTGCCACCCAGACCCAGTACTTC	CASSYRGGATQTQYF	NA	TRBJ2-5	TRBV9	TRBD2
TGCGCCAGCAGCCCGCAGGGACTAGCGGGGGGGGAGCAGTTCTTC	CASSPQGLAGGEQFF	NA	TRBJ2-1	TRBV5-1	TRBD2